The rows below give T cell receptor beta chains drawn from one sample of a study of cytomegalovirus exposure and HLA in healthy donors. Data came from immunoSEQ multiplex PCR; TCRdb stores just in-frame clones and leaves some out. The top ten hold about 1.6% of the sample, which has about 190,000 clones, 79% seen once. Sequenced material: PBMCs. These receptor sequences come from a young woman in good health and CMV-seronegative. Each CDR3 is given with its conserved first and last residue. The D gene is left open where the match is weak. Size is stated for part of the rows, as once, few or many counts, or as a class when the clone is expanded.

d_call: TRBD1; v_call: TRBV5-1; j_call: TRBJ1-2; clone_size: -; cdr3_nt: TGCGCCAGCAGTTTCGGGACAGGGATCGGCTACACCTTC; cdr3_aa: CASSFGTGIGYTF
d_call: TRBD1; v_call: TRBV30; j_call: TRBJ1-2; clone_size: -; cdr3_nt: TGTGCCTGGAGGGCCGGGACAGGGGGTAGTGGCTACACCTTC; cdr3_aa: CAWRAGTGGSGYTF
d_call: -; v_call: TRBV5-1; j_call: TRBJ2-5; clone_size: -; cdr3_nt: TGCGCCAGCAGCCCGAATACAGGGGACTTCCAGGAGACCCAGTACTTC; cdr3_aa: CASSPNTGDFQETQYF
d_call: TRBD2; v_call: TRBV7-2; j_call: TRBJ2-3; clone_size: -; cdr3_nt: TGTGCCAGCAGCTTAGAACTAGCGGGGGGGGGCACAGATACGCAGTATTTT; cdr3_aa: CASSLELAGGGTDTQYF
d_call: TRBD1; v_call: TRBV28; j_call: TRBJ1-1; clone_size: -; cdr3_nt: TGTGCCAGCACCACGGACAGGCAGAACACTGAAGCTTTCTTT; cdr3_aa: CASTTDRQNTEAFF
d_call: TRBD1; v_call: TRBV9; j_call: TRBJ2-7; clone_size: -; cdr3_nt: TGTGCCAGCAGCGTAGCAGCGGGGACAGGGGCCGTCGAGCAGTACTTC; cdr3_aa: CASSVAAGTGAVEQYF
d_call: -; v_call: TRBV2; j_call: TRBJ1-6; clone_size: -; cdr3_nt: TGTGCCGGATGGAGCGGGGCTTCTAATTCACCCCTCCACTTT; cdr3_aa: CAGWSGASNSPLHF
d_call: -; v_call: TRBV14; j_call: TRBJ2-7; clone_size: -; cdr3_nt: TGTGCCAGCAGCCAAGATCGGCTAGCTCGGGAGCAGTACTTC; cdr3_aa: CASSQDRLAREQYF
d_call: -; v_call: TRBV4-1; j_call: TRBJ2-5; clone_size: -; cdr3_nt: TGCGCCAGCAGCCCCCTAGGAGGCGAAAAAGAGACCCAGTACTTC; cdr3_aa: CASSPLGGEKETQYF
d_call: TRBD1; v_call: TRBV10-3; j_call: TRBJ2-3; clone_size: -; cdr3_nt: TGTGCCATCAGCCCCGGGACAGGGTCCGATACGCAGTATTTT; cdr3_aa: CAISPGTGSDTQYF
d_call: TRBD1; v_call: TRBV4-1; j_call: TRBJ2-7; clone_size: -; cdr3_nt: TGCGCCAGCAGCCCCAGACAGGGTTTACTCTACGAGCAGTACTTC; cdr3_aa: CASSPRQGLLYEQYF
d_call: TRBD1; v_call: TRBV10-1; j_call: TRBJ2-7; clone_size: -; cdr3_nt: TGCGCCAGCAGTGCCGGGACAGGGACCTACGAGCAGTACTTC; cdr3_aa: CASSAGTGTYEQYF
d_call: TRBD1; v_call: TRBV28; j_call: TRBJ2-3; clone_size: once; cdr3_nt: TGTGCCAGCAGTTCCCTTCCTGGACAGGGAACAGATACGCAGTATTTT; cdr3_aa: CASSSLPGQGTDTQYF
d_call: TRBD2; v_call: TRBV29-1; j_call: TRBJ2-3; clone_size: -; cdr3_nt: TGCAGCGTTGAGTGGGGACTAGCGGGAGTAGATTCAGATACGCAGTATTTT; cdr3_aa: CSVEWGLAGVDSDTQYF
d_call: TRBD2; v_call: TRBV28; j_call: TRBJ2-1; clone_size: -; cdr3_nt: TGTGCCAGCAGCTATCGGACTAGCGGGGGGATTCACCCCTCCTACAATGAGCAGTTCTTC; cdr3_aa: CASSYRTSGGIHPSYNEQFF
d_call: TRBD2; v_call: TRBV7-3; j_call: TRBJ2-3; clone_size: -; cdr3_nt: TGTGCCAGCAGCTTAACAACCACGACTAGCTCGGATACGCAGTATTTT; cdr3_aa: CASSLTTTTSSDTQYF
d_call: TRBD1; v_call: TRBV5-8; j_call: TRBJ1-1; clone_size: -; cdr3_nt: TGTGCCAGCGGAGAGGAGGGACAGGGGGGACGGAACACTGAAGCTTTCTTT; cdr3_aa: CASGEEGQGGRNTEAFF